The 21 T cell receptor beta chains in this list originate from one sample, sequenced in a study of T cell responses to AZD1222 COVID-19 vaccine listed by TCRdb under 2021. According to the study, the label for this sample's time point signals: baseline before first vaccination. Receptor libraries were prepared by the immunoSEQ multiplex PCR assay. This is the immuneACCESS table as TCRdb keeps it, with only in-frame sequences that have V and J called. A part of the clones is gone; compared with another copy, unresolved V genes explain less than half, and the rest is unexplained. Here the sample has 90,000 to 150,000 clones; approximately 90% occur a single time. The ten largest clones take up roughly 8.9% of the sample. This specimen was peripheral blood, taken on day 0 of AZD1222 vaccination. All receptors come from an adult in good health.

V gene TRBV15 combines with J gene TRBJ1-2; 8 bases line up with TRBD1. CDR3 length: 16 amino acids. The ends lost 3 bases at V and 7 bases at J; junction bases unmatched: 13. Germline V gives CDR1 LNHNV, CDR2 YYDKDF (reference sequence). CDR3 in DNA: TGTGCCACCAGCAGGTTGGGCGCGGACAGGGAGGCTGGCTACACCTTC. Encoded protein: CATSRLGADREAGYTF.

The chain links TRBV13 to TRBJ1-6; a possible D gene is TRBD1 (6 bases). The V and J ends lost 5 bases and 10 bases respectively, with 15 bases between them. The CDR3 has 14 amino acids. Germline V CDR1 and CDR2: PRHDT, FYEKMQ (reference sequence). The DNA for the CDR3 is TGTGCCAGCAGCCGTCGACAGGTAGAATCACCCCTCCACTTT. Residues: CASSRRQVESPLHF.

The chain is built from TRBV5-1 and TRBJ2-1; 10 bases fit TRBD1. The germline V gene has CDR1 SGHRS and CDR2 YFSETQ. This CDR3 region has 16 residues. V was pared by 4 bases and J by 7 bases, with 11 bases of the junction left unmatched. CDR3 residues: CASSDSGTGAENEQFF. The CDR3 DNA is TGCGCCAGCAGCGACTCCGGGACAGGGGCGGAGAATGAGCAGTTCTTC.

V is TRBV5-6 and J is TRBJ1-6, with a possible D match to TRBD1 (5 bases). V was trimmed by 2 bases and J by 0 bases, leaving 12 bases between them. Germline lookup yields CDR1 SGHDT and CDR2 YYEEEE. This CDR3 contains 17 residues. The CDR3 nucleotides are TGTGCCAGCAGCTTTTACCAGGACACCTCCTATAATTCACCCCTCCACTTT. It codes for CASSFYQDTSYNSPLHF.

This clone has a single count. The chain recombines TRBV12-3 or TRBV12-4 with TRBJ1-2, with D possibly TRBD1 on 6 matching bases. The CDR3 sequence is 12 residues long. The V end lost 3 bases, the J end lost 7 bases, and 9 bases lay between the germline ends. The CDR3 loop is CASSFLQGGYTF. CDR3 in DNA: TGTGCCAGCAGTTTTTTACAGGGTGGCTACACCTTC.

Notes on this clone: At the DNA level, this CDR3 is encoded by other sequences in the same sample as well. V usage is TRBV7-9 and J usage is TRBJ1-3; D ambiguous. Trimming removed 5 bases from V and 4 bases from J, with 3 bases in between. The CDR3 length is 11 residues. CDR1 is SEHNR, CDR2 FQNEAQ, per germline (reference sequence). CDR3 loop: CASSAGNTIYF. The CDR3 region has the DNA TGTGCCAGCAGCGCCGGAAACACCATATATTTT. Full variable domain (rest looked up from reference TRBV7-9 and TRBJ1-3): DTGVSQNPRHKITKRGQNVTFRCDPISEHNRLYWYRQTLGQGPEFLTYFQNEAQLEKSRLLSDRFSAERPKGSFSTLEIQRTEQGDSAMYLCASSAGNTIYFGEGSWLTVV.

The chain carries TRBV6-5 and TRBJ2-1; possible D gene TRBD1, 6 bases. The CDR3 has 15 amino acids. Germline CDR1 is MNHEY and CDR2 is SVGAGI. V lost 4 bases and J lost 0, with 10 bases in between. The CDR3 nucleotides read TGTGCCAGCAGTTCCGACAGGAGCTCCTACAATGAGCAGTTCTTC. This codes for CASSSDRSSYNEQFF.

The V gene is TRBV10-1, the J gene TRBJ2-3; 8 bases map to TRBD1. V lost 2 bases and J lost 1; bases outside the gene matches: 5. The germline CDR1 and CDR2 sequences are WNHNN and SYGVQD (reference sequence). The CDR3 has 16 residues. CDR3 in DNA: TGCGCCAGCAGTGAGGGCCTGACAGGGGGCACAGATACGCAGTATTTT. This sequence encodes CASSEGLTGGTDTQYF.

This clone showed up just once. Because the CDR3 is missing its conserved closing phenylalanine or tryptophan, this is likely a read error. The limits of the CDR3 on the DNA are not certain, so only TCRdb's listed CDR3 is given. The chain couples TRBV2 to TRBJ1-2. From its first to its last residue, the CDR3 has 9 amino acids. Germline CDR1 and CDR2: SNHLY and FYNNEI. The CDR3 loop is CASTDPGWQ.

This chain uses TRBV28 with TRBJ1-1; no firm D call. The ends were cut back, 5 bases at V and 9 bases at J, with 10 bases in the middle. Germline-derived CDR1 and CDR2 are MDHEN and SYDVKM. The CDR3 is 11 residues long. CDR3 amino acids: CASSLARKAFF. The DNA for the CDR3 is TGTGCCAGCAGTCTGGCTCGTAAAGCTTTCTTT.

Turning to this clone: This CDR3 is also generated by other DNA sequences in the sample. The chain combines TRBV28 with TRBJ1-4, with D unclear. Germline CDR1 is MDHEN and CDR2 is SYDVKM. Trimming shortened V by 2 bases and J by 6 bases, and 1 base separated the two germline ends. There are 11 residues in the CDR3. The chain's CDR3 is CASSLHEKLFF. The DNA of the CDR3 is TGTGCCAGCAGTTTACATGAAAAACTGTTTTTT.

The CDR3 DNA reads TGTGCCAGCAGCGAAGGGATCACTGAAGCTTTCTTT. This sequence encodes CASSEGITEAFF. The chain uses TRBV28 and TRBJ1-1; D gene ambiguous. Germline CDR1 and CDR2: MDHEN and SYDVKM. The CDR3 consists of 12 residues. V lost 6 bases to trimming and J lost 4 bases, with 9 bases between them.

This clone has a single count. This chain uses TRBV5-1 with TRBJ1-2; TRBD1 aligns across 11 bases. CDR3 length: 18 amino acids. Germline lookup yields CDR1 SGHRS and CDR2 YFSETQ. V gave up 4 bases and J gave up 0 bases; unmatched junction bases: 11. The CDR3 bases are TGCGCCAGCAGCGCGGATGGGACAGGGGGTTTATCTAACTATGGCTACACCTTC. Its translation: CASSADGTGGLSNYGYTF.

The V gene is TRBV7-2, the J gene TRBJ1-4, with 7 bases that match TRBD1. Germline-derived CDR1 and CDR2 are SGHTA and FQGNSA. V lost 4 bases and J lost 4; bases outside the gene matches: 9. This CDR3 comprises 16 residues. CDR3 sequence (DNA): TGTGCCAGCAGCTATTACAGGGGTCGGGGTAATGAAAAACTGTTTTTT. Protein product: CASSYYRGRGNEKLFF.

V is TRBV6-1 and J is TRBJ2-1; tentative D call: TRBD1 (5 bases). Germline V gives CDR1 MNHNS, CDR2 SASEGT. V dropped 0 bases and J dropped 9 bases, with 9 bases sitting between them. The CDR3 has 13 residues. The CDR3 DNA follows: TGTGCCAGCAGTGAAGCTAAGACAGTTGAGCAGTTCTTC. It is translated as CASSEAKTVEQFF.

In its sample, this clone was seen once. The gene calls are TRBV19 and TRBJ1-4; no clear D gene. The germline V gene encodes CDR1 LNHDA and CDR2 SQIVND (reference sequence). Between the trimmed V and J ends, which lost 5 bases and 5 bases, there was a span of 15 bases. This CDR3 contains 15 residues. CDR3 nucleotides: TGTGCCAGTAGTTGGGGTGCGGAGAGCAATGAAAAACTGTTTTTT. It specifies CASSWGAESNEKLFF.

The rearrangement links TRBV11-2 to TRBJ2-1; 8 nucleotides match TRBD2. With V trimmed by 5 bases and J by 7 bases, 13 bases remained unmatched. This CDR3 has 16 residues. Germline assignment: CDR1 SGHAT and CDR2 FQNNGV. The CDR3 DNA sequence: TGTGCCAGCAGCCACCTGGGGACTAGGTTTACTAATGAGCAGTTCTTC. Translated: CASSHLGTRFTNEQFF.

V is TRBV6-5 and J is TRBJ1-2, with TRBD1 as a possible D gene (6 bases). V dropped 4 bases and J dropped 9 bases, with 18 bases sitting between them. CDR3 size: 14 residues. In germline, CDR1 is MNHEY, CDR2 SVGAGI. DNA of the CDR3: TGTGCCAGCAGTTCTAGGACGGGGGCAGGTCGCTACACCTTC. Its translation: CASSSRTGAGRYTF.

This clone was seen only once. The V gene is TRBV13, the J gene TRBJ1-5; TRBD1 is a possible D gene (5 bases). Looked up from germline, CDR1 is PRHDT and CDR2 is FYEKMQ (reference sequence). The CDR3 consists of 13 residues. Trimming shortened V by 4 bases and J by 6 bases, and 10 bases separated the two germline ends. This chain's CDR3 is CASSSGPSQPQHF. CDR3 DNA sequence: TGTGCCAGCAGCTCGGGGCCAAGTCAGCCCCAGCATTTT.

V and J are TRBV6-5 and TRBJ2-3; 7 nucleotides line up with TRBD1. This CDR3 comprises 14 residues. Unmatched junction bases numbered 0, after V lost 2 bases and J lost 1 base. Germline V gene lookup returns CDR1 MNHEY and CDR2 SVGAGI. Here the CDR3 reads CASSYRGRTDTQYF. In DNA, the CDR3 is TGTGCCAGCAGTTACAGGGGGCGCACAGATACGCAGTATTTT.

The V call is TRBV7-9, the J call TRBJ2-5; 14 bases match TRBD2. V trimming: 3 bases; J trimming: 5 bases; junction bases outside the gene matches: 2. Germline CDR1 reads SEHNR; CDR2 reads FQNEAQ (reference sequence). The CDR3 contains 15 residues. The CDR3 protein is CASSLGTSGSETQYF. CDR3 coding DNA: TGTGCCAGCAGCTTGGGGACTAGCGGGAGTGAGACCCAGTACTTC. The variable domain in full, completed from reference TRBV7-9 and TRBJ2-5, reads DTGVSQNPRHKITKRGQNVTFRCDPISEHNRLYWYRQTLGQGPEFLTYFQNEAQLEKSRLLSDRFSAERPKGSFSTLEIQRTEQGDSAMYLCASSLGTSGSETQYFGPGTRLLVL.